This paragraph covers one T cell receptor (beta chain) sequence. The data are from a study of T cell changes during pregnancy in multiple sclerosis. Assay: immunoSEQ multiplex PCR; the TCRdb copy retains only in-frame clones and omits some. Of 60,000 to 85,000 clones in the sample, more than 90% were seen once. The V gene end was trimmed by 3 bases and the J gene end by 6 bases; junction bases not matched to a gene: 6. This CDR3 contains 16 residues. The gene calls are TRBV23-1 and TRBJ1-6, with TRBD1 matching over 9 bases. TRBV23-1 is classed as an ORF, of uncertain function. The receptor's source is a female donor in good health, enrolled as a control in a pregnancy study. Sequenced material: peripheral blood, taken after pregnancy. In DNA form, the CDR3 reads TGCGCCAGCAGTCAGGTAGGGACAGGGTTTAATTCACCCCTCCACTTT. It translates to CASSQVGTGFNSPLHF.